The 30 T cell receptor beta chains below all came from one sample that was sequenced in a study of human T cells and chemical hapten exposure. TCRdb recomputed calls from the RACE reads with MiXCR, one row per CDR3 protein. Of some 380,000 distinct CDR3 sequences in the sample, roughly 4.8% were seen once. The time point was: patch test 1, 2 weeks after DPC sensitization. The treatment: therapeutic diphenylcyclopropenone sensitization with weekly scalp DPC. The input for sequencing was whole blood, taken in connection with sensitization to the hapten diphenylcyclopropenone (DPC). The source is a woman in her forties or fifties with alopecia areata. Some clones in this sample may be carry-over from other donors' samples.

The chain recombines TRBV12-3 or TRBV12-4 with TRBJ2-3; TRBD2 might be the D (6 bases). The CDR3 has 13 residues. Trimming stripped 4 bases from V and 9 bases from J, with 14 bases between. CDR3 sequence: CASSSLNRGTQYF. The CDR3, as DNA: TGTGCCAGCAGTTCTCTGAACCGGGGGACGCAGTATTTT.

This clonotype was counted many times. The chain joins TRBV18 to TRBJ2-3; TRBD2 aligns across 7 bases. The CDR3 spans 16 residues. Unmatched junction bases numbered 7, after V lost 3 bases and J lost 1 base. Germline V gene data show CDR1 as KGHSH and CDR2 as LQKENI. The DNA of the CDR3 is TGTGCCAGCTCACCTCCCCGGGGGAGGGGCACAGATACGCAGTATTTT. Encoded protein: CASSPPRGRGTDTQYF. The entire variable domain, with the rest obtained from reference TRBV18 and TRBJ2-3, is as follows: NAGVMQNPRHLVRRRGQEARLRCSPMKGHSHVYWYRQLPEEGLKFMVYLQKENIIDESGMPKERFSAEFPKEGPSILRIQQVVRGDSAAYFCASSPPRGRGTDTQYFGPGTRLTVL.

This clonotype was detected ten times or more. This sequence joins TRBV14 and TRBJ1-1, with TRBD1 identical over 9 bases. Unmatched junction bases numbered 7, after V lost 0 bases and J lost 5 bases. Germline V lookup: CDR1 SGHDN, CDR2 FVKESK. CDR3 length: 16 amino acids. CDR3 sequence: CASSQETQGARTEAFF. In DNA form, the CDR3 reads TGTGCCAGCAGCCAAGAAACACAGGGGGCGAGGACTGAAGCTTTCTTT.

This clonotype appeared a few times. The CDR3 is CASSFLSAWDTQYF. CDR3 in DNA: TGTGCCAGCAGTTTTTTATCCGCGTGGGATACGCAGTATTTT. The chain couples TRBV12-3 or TRBV12-4 to TRBJ2-3; no clear D. V lost 3 bases to trimming and J lost 6 bases, with 13 bases between them. This CDR3 region has 14 residues.

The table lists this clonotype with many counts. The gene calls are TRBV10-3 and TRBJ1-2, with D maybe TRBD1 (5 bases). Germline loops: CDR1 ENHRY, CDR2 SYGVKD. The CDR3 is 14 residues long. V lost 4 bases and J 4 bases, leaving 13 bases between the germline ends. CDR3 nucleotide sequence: TGTGCCATCAGTGTGGGGGGACCTGGCTATGGCTACACCTTC. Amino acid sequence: CAISVGGPGYGYTF.

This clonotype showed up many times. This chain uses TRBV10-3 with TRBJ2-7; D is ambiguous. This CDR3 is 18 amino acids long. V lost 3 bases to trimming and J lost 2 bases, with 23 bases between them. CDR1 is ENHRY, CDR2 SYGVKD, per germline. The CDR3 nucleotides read TGTGCCATCAGTGATAGTTTTGCAGGAATGATAAATACCTACGAGCAGTACTTC. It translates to CAISDSFAGMINTYEQYF.

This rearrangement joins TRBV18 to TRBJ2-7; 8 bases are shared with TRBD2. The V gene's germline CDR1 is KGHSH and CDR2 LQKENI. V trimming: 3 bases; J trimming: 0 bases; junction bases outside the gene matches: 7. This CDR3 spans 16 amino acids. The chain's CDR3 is CASSPNSGASSYEQYF. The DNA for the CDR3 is TGTGCCAGCTCACCCAATAGCGGGGCGAGCTCCTACGAGCAGTACTTC.

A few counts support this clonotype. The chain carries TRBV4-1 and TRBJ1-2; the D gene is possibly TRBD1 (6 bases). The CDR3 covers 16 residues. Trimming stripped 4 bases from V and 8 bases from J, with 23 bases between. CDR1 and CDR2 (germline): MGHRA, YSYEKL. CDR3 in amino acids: CASSPIYRVEVGGYTF. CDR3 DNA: TGCGCCAGCAGCCCTATTTACAGGGTAGAAGTTGGAGGCTACACCTTC.

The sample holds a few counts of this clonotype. CDR3: CASSPIAGGNEQYF. The CDR3 coding sequence is TGTGCCAGCAGTCCTATAGCGGGAGGCAACGAGCAGTACTTC. The V call is TRBV6-2 or TRBV6-3, the J call TRBJ2-7, with TRBD2 identical over 10 bases. This CDR3 is built from 14 residues. Trimming at V came to 5 bases and at J to 5 bases, leaving 6 bases not matched to a gene. CDR1 and CDR2 (germline): MNHEY, SVGEGT.

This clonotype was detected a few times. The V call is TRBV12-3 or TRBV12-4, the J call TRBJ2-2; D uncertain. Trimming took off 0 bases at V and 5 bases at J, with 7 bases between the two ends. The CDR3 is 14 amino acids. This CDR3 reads CASSLASRTGELFF. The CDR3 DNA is TGTGCCAGCAGTTTAGCCTCGCGAACCGGGGAGCTGTTTTTT.

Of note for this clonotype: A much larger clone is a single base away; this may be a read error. CDR3 DNA sequence: TGTGCCAGCAGCGGGCGAACTGGAAACACCAAATATTTT. It specifies CASSGRTGNTKYF. V and J are TRBV9 and TRBJ1-3; D remains ambiguous. Germline V CDR1 and CDR2: SGDLS, YYNGEE. CDR3 length: 13 amino acids.

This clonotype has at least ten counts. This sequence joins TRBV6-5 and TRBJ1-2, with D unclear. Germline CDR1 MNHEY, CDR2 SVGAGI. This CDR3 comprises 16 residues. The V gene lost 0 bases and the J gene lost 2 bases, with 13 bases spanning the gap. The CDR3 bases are TGTGCCAGCAGTTACTCGTCCAGGTGGGCGAACTATGGCTACACCTTC. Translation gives CASSYSSRWANYGYTF.

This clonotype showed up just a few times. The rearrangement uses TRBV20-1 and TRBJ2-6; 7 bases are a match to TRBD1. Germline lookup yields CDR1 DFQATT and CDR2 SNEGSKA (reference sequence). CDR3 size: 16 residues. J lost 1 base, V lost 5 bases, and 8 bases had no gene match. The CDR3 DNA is TGCAGTGCTGGGACAGTCGCAAAATCTGGGGCCAACGTCCTGACTTTC. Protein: CSAGTVAKSGANVLTF.

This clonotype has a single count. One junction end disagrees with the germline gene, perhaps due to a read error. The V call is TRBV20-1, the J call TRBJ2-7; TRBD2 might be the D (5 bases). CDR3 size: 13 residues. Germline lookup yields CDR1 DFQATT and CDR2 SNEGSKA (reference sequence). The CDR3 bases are TGCAGAGCTAGAGGGCAAGAAGTATACGAGCAGTACTTC. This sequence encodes CRARGQEVYEQYF.

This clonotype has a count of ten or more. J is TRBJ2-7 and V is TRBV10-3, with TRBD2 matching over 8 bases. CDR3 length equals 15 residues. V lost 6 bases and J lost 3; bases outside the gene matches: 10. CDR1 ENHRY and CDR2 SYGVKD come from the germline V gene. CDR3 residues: CAIRGSGTLSYEQYF. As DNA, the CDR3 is TGTGCCATCAGAGGTAGCGGGACCCTAAGCTACGAGCAGTACTTC.

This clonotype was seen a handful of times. CDR3 nucleotide sequence: TGTGCCAGCAGTTACGGAGCGGGAGGGGAGGTTGAGCAGTTCTTC. Translated, it gives CASSYGAGGEVEQFF. The chain combines TRBV6-5 with TRBJ2-1; 10 bases agree with TRBD2. The CDR3 has 15 amino acids. The germline CDR1 and CDR2 sequences are MNHEY and SVGAGI. V dropped 2 bases and J dropped 9; count of bases not matched to a gene: 7.

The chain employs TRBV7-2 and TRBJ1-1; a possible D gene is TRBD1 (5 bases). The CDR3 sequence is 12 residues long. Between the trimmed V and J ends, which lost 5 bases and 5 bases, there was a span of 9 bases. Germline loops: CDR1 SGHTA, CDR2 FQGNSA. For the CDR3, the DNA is TGTGCCAGCAGCCCAGGGTGGACTGAAGCTTTCTTT. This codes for CASSPGWTEAFF.

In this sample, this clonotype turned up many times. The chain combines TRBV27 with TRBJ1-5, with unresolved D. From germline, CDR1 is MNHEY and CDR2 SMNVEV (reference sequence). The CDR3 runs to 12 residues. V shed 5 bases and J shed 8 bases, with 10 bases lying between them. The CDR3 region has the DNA TGTGCCAGCAGTCCCTGGGGTGAGCCCCAGCATTTT. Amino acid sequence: CASSPWGEPQHF.

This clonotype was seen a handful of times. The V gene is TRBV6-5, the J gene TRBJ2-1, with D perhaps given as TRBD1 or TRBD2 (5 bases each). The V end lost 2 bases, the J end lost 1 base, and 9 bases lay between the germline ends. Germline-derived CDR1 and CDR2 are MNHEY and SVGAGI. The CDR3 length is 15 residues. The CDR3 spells CASSYGDPSYNEQFF. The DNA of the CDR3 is TGTGCCAGCAGTTACGGGGACCCGTCCTACAATGAGCAGTTCTTC.

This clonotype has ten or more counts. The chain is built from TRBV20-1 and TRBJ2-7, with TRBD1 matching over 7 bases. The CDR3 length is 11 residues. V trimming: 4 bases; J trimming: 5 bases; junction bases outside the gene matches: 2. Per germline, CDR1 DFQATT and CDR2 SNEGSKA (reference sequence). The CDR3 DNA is TGCAGTGCTAAACAGGGGAACGAGCAGTACTTC. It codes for CSAKQGNEQYF.

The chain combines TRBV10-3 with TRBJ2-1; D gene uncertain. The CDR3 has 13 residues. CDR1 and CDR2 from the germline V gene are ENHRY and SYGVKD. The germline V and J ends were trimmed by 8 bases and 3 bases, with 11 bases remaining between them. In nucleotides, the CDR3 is TGTGCCATCTCTCTAGTGGACTACAATGAGCAGTTCTTC. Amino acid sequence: CAISLVDYNEQFF.

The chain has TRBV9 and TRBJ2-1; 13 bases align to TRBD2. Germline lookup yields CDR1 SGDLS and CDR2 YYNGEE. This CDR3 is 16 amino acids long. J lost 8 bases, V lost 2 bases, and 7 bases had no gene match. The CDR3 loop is CASSVMGTSGKHEQFF. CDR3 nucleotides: TGTGCCAGCAGCGTCATGGGGACTAGCGGGAAACATGAGCAGTTCTTC.

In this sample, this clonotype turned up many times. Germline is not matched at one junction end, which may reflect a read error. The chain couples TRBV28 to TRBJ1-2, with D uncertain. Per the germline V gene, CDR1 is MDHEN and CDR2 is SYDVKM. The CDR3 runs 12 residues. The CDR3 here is CASSSTIEAEAF. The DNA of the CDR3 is TGTGCCAGCAGCTCAACTATTGAGGCGGAGGCCTTC.

CDR3 bases: TGTGCTAGTGGTTTGCGGGACAGGGGGCCCATGAAGGGCTACACCTTC. Encoded protein: CASGLRDRGPMKGYTF. The chain couples TRBV12-5 to TRBJ1-2; 12 nucleotides agree with TRBD1. Germline V CDR1 and CDR2: LGHNT, FRNRAP. This CDR3 contains 16 residues. Germline trimming cut 2 bases from V and 8 bases from J; bases unmatched to any gene: 9.

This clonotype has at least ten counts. For the CDR3, the DNA is TGTGCCAGCACCCACTCGGACAGGCCCTACGAGCAGTACTTC. Translated, it gives CASTHSDRPYEQYF. V gene TRBV12-3 or TRBV12-4 combines with J gene TRBJ2-7; 7 nucleotides agree with TRBD1. J was trimmed by 2 bases and V by 7 bases; bases with no gene match: 8. This CDR3 region has 14 residues.

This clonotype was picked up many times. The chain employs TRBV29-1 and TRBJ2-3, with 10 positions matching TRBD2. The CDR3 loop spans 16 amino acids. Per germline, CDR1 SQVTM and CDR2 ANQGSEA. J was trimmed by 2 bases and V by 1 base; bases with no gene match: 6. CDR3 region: CSVEGSGRPNTDTQYF. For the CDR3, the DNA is TGCAGCGTTGAAGGTAGCGGGAGGCCGAACACAGATACGCAGTATTTT.

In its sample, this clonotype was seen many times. Here the CDR3 reads CASSLLTSTQGKSEKLFF. The CDR3 nucleotides are TGTGCCAGCAGTTTACTGACGTCAACACAGGGGAAGTCTGAAAAACTGTTTTTT. The chain employs TRBV6-7 and TRBJ1-4, with 7 bases lining up with TRBD1. Being an ORF, TRBV6-7 has a function that is uncertain. The CDR3 totals 18 residues. J lost 7 bases, V lost 4 bases, and 18 bases had no gene match.

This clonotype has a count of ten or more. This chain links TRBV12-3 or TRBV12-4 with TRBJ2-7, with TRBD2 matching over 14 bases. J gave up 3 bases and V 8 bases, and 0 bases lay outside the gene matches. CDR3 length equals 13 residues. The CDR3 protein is CASGLAGGYEQYF. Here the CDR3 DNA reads TGTGCCAGCGGACTAGCGGGGGGCTACGAGCAGTACTTC.

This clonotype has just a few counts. CDR3 region: CSARVSGNTIYF. The CDR3 DNA follows: TGCAGTGCTCGGGTTTCTGGAAACACCATATATTTT. The rearrangement joins TRBV20-1 to TRBJ1-3; no definite D call. V lost 5 bases and J 1 base, leaving 6 bases between the germline ends. The CDR3 is made up of 12 amino acids. Germline V gene data show CDR1 as DFQATT and CDR2 as SNEGSKA (reference sequence).

The CDR3 DNA is TGTGCCACCAGCGCCCTCCCATCGGACAGGGAGGAAAAACTGTTTTTT. The encoded protein is CATSALPSDREEKLFF. The V gene is TRBV15, the J gene TRBJ1-4; 8 positions agree with TRBD1. The CDR3 spans 16 residues. The V and J ends lost 5 bases and 8 bases, in that order; junction bases with no gene match: 13. Germline V gene sequence: CDR1 LNHNV, CDR2 YYDKDF (reference sequence).